This T cell receptor beta chain was sequenced during a study of blood T cell repertoires in COVID-19. TCRdb keeps only in-frame clones here, not all; method: immunoSEQ multiplex PCR. Of some 250,000 clones listed, 81% are singletons. The sequenced sample consisted of peripheral blood. The source of this sequence is a woman aged 55-70 years with active or convalescent COVID-19.

CDR3 amino acids: CASSYGFSFSSYNEQFF. The CDR3 DNA sequence: TGTGCCAGCAGTTACGGCTTTAGCTTTAGCTCCTACAATGAGCAGTTCTTC. V is TRBV6-2 or TRBV6-3 and J is TRBJ2-1; D gene uncertain. CDR3 length: 17 residues. Looked up from germline, CDR1 is MNHEY and CDR2 is SVGEGT. V lost 2 bases and J 0 bases, leaving 14 bases between the germline ends.